This T cell receptor beta chain is drawn from a study of T-cell reconstitution after alpha-beta-depleted transplantation in children. Study results and caveats: At around two months after transplant, the alpha-beta T cells were reportedly derived from several hundred expanded clones that came from non-depleted graft cells. There were some patients whose high TCRbeta diversity at day 60 came from surviving recipient T cells and thymic progenitors. T-cell numbers and diversity, one year after transplant, stemmed largely from T cells that were newly produced.

Preparation of the TCRbeta library used unique molecular identifiers. MiXCR, applied by TCRdb to the PCR reads, yields one record per CDR3 protein. The data contain about 440,000 distinct CDR3 sequences, roughly 43% of them seen just once; the ten biggest clones take up 27%. This clonotype was observed a handful of times. The antigen remains undetermined. This material consisted of PBMCs, taken before TCRalphabeta/CD19-depleted stem cell transplant. This TCR came from a girl aged 2 to 10 with aplastic anemia, due to receive a stem cell transplant.

CDR3 sequence: CASNAGGVGSPWEQYF. As DNA, the CDR3 is TGTGCCAGCAATGCAGGGGGAGTCGGTTCTCCGTGGGAGCAGTACTTC. This sequence joins TRBV6-1 and TRBJ2-7; 7 positions match TRBD1. The CDR3 totals 16 residues. Trimming at V came to 7 bases and at J to 7 bases, leaving 19 bases not matched to a gene. CDR1 and CDR2 (germline): MNHNS, SASEGT.